These T cell receptor beta chains were read from a single sample in a study of blood T cell repertoires in COVID-19. Assay used: immunoSEQ multiplex PCR; TCRdb lists only in-frame clones, some missing. The profile shows 120,000 to 150,000 clones, almost 90% of them singletons. Specimen: peripheral blood. These TCRs come from a human donor in a cohort sampled during active COVID-19. The CDR3 runs from the conserved cysteine through the conserved F or W. The order of the fields is V gene, J gene, clone size, D gene, CDR3 DNA, CDR3 protein. The D gene is left open where the match is weak. Size values are once, few and many counts, or a class for expanded clones, and some rows have none.

>TRBV10-3|TRBJ1-2|.|TRBD1
TGTGCCATCAGTGATCCTGGGACAGGTCCAAAAACGGGCTACACCTTC
CAISDPGTGPKTGYTF
>TRBV5-1|TRBJ2-5|.|TRBD2
TGCGCCAGCAGCCTCCCCCAGGGACTAGCCTCAGAGACCCAGTACTTC
CASSLPQGLASETQYF
>TRBV4-3|TRBJ2-1|.|TRBD1
TGCGCCAGCAGCCAAGATTACGGGGTGACAGGGTCTCCCTACAATGAGCAGTTCTTC
CASSQDYGVTGSPYNEQFF
>TRBV19|TRBJ2-3|.|TRBD2
TGTGCCAGTAGTCCCTCGGGGGGAGGGACAGATACGCAGTATTTT
CASSPSGGGTDTQYF
>TRBV7-3|TRBJ1-1|.|.
TGTGCCAGCAGCTTAAAGCCCCCAACTGGCAGGGCTATGAACACTGAAGCTTTCTTT
CASSLKPPTGRAMNTEAFF
>TRBV5-1|TRBJ1-4|.|.
TGCGCCAGCAGCTTGGTGTTCAGGCAGGCAACTAATGAAAAACTGTTTTTT
CASSLVFRQATNEKLFF
>TRBV11-2|TRBJ2-5|.|.
TGTGCCAGCAGCTTAGAACTCACCCCGGCCCAGTACTTC
CASSLELTPAQYF
>TRBV19|TRBJ2-7|.|TRBD1
TGTGCCAGTAGTTTACAGGGGATCGAAGCTTACGAGCAGTACTTC
CASSLQGIEAYEQYF
>TRBV7-2|TRBJ2-7|few|.
TGTGCCAGCAGCTCACCGGGGGACGCCTACGAGCAGTACTTC
CASSSPGDAYEQYF
>TRBV7-2|TRBJ1-3|.|.
TGTGCCAGCAGCTTTTCGAGACAGAGCTCTGGAAACACCATATATTTT
CASSFSRQSSGNTIYF
>TRBV7-2|TRBJ2-1|.|.
TGTGCCAGCACTCAGAACAGGGTCAATGAGCAGTTCTTC
CASTQNRVNEQFF
>TRBV28|TRBJ2-6|.|.
TGTGCCACCCTCAACGTCCTGACTTTC
CATLNVLTF
>TRBV28|TRBJ1-4|.|TRBD1
TGTGCCAGCAGTTCCTCCGGGACAGGGGGCGAAAAACTGTTTTTT
CASSSSGTGGEKLFF
>TRBV6-6|TRBJ2-1|.|TRBD1
TGTGCCAGCAGTTACCAGGGCAGGGGGCCCTACAATGAGCAGTTCTTC
CASSYQGRGPYNEQFF
>TRBV9|TRBJ2-3|.|TRBD2
TGTGCCAGCAGCGTTGGGACTAGCGGGATGACAGATACGCAGTATTTT
CASSVGTSGMTDTQYF
>TRBV7-8|TRBJ1-4|.|.
TGTGCCAGCAGCTCCCAAGGGGTAGGGAAGGAAAAATTGTTTTTT
CASSSQGVGKEKLFF
>TRBV5-4|TRBJ2-2|.|.
TGTGCCAGCAGCTTGTACTCCCTAAACACCGGGGAGCTGTTTTTT
CASSLYSLNTGELFF
>TRBV5-1|TRBJ1-4|.|.
TGCGCCAGCAGCGAAAGGACGACGGGACTCGAAAAACTGTTTTTT
CASSERTTGLEKLFF
>TRBV10-3|TRBJ2-1|.|TRBD1
TGTGCCATCAGTGAGAGGACAGGGGCCTACAATGAGCAGTTCTTC
CAISERTGAYNEQFF
>TRBV25-1|TRBJ2-5|.|TRBD1
TGTGCCAGCAGTGACCCGACAGGGGAAGAGACCCAGTACTTC
CASSDPTGEETQYF
>TRBV5-6|TRBJ2-1|.|.
TGTGCCAGCAGCGCTAGATGGGATGAGCAGTTCTTC
CASSARWDEQFF
>TRBV19|TRBJ2-7|few|.
TGTGCCAGTAGTGGACAGACAAGCTCCTACGAGCAGTACTTC
CASSGQTSSYEQYF